This passage covers 18 T cell receptor beta chains from one sample sequenced in a study of blood T cell repertoires in COVID-19. The protocol was immunoSEQ multiplex PCR, while the TCRdb copy is restricted to in-frame clones and leaves out a portion. The data hold tens of thousands of clones, with approximately 82% observed a single time. The sample comprised peripheral blood. These receptors were obtained from a human donor in a cohort sampled during active or convalescent COVID-19.

The chain couples TRBV6-2 or TRBV6-3 to TRBJ2-7; maybe TRBD2 (5 bases). With 2 bases removed from V and 0 bases from J, the gap between germline ends came to 17 bases. Germline loops: CDR1 MNHEY, CDR2 SVGEGT. The CDR3 spans 17 residues. The CDR3 DNA sequence: TGTGCCAGCAGTTACCCCGAGGGAGACCTTTACTCCTACGAGCAGTACTTC. Encoded protein: CASSYPEGDLYSYEQYF.

This chain links TRBV5-4 with TRBJ2-5; 7 bases are a match to TRBD2. With V trimmed by 4 bases and J by 1 base, 1 base remained unmatched. Germline-derived CDR1 and CDR2 are SGHNT and YYREEE (reference sequence). CDR3 length equals 13 residues. DNA for the CDR3: TGTGCCAGCAGCGAGCGGGGCCAAGAGACCCAGTACTTC. It is translated as CASSERGQETQYF.

CDR3 in DNA: TGTGCCAGCAGTTTGGGACAGGGGAACACTGAAGCTTTCTTT. Protein product: CASSLGQGNTEAFF. V usage is TRBV6-2 or TRBV6-3 and J usage is TRBJ1-1; 9 positions agree with TRBD1. CDR1 MNHEY and CDR2 SVGEGT come from the germline V gene. This CDR3 region has 14 residues. The trim removed 4 bases at V and 1 base at J, leaving 1 base unmatched.

The chain employs TRBV27 and TRBJ1-6; D might be TRBD1 (6 bases). Trimming cost V 6 bases and J 7 bases, with 13 bases left between them. The CDR3 extends over 14 amino acids. CDR1 and CDR2 from the germline V gene are MNHEY and SMNVEV (reference sequence). The CDR3: CASRTDRVNSPLHF. DNA for the CDR3: TGTGCCAGCAGAACGGACAGAGTAAATTCACCCCTCCACTTT.

This clone was picked up one time. The V gene is TRBV18, the J gene TRBJ2-2, with D possibly being TRBD1 (5 bases). Germline V CDR1 and CDR2: KGHSH, LQKENI. The CDR3 spans 15 residues. V was trimmed by 6 bases and J by 0 bases, leaving 11 bases between them. CDR3 in amino acids: CASSLQDANTGELFF. Here the CDR3 DNA reads TGTGCCAGCTCGCTACAGGATGCGAACACCGGGGAGCTGTTTTTT.

This clone was detected once. J is TRBJ1-1 and V is TRBV5-1, with D possibly being TRBD1 (6 bases). V was shortened by 1 base and J by 1 base, with 11 bases between the two germline ends. Germline CDR1 and CDR2: SGHRS and YFSETQ. The CDR3 length is 15 residues. CDR3 region: CASSLPSGQNTEAFF. Here the CDR3 DNA reads TGCGCCAGCAGCTTGCCCTCGGGACAGAACACTGAAGCTTTCTTT.

This clone has a handful of counts. For the CDR3, the DNA is TGTGCCAGTGCTACCGGGACAGGGACCTACGAGCAGTACTTC. It is translated as CASATGTGTYEQYF. This chain links TRBV19 with TRBJ2-7, with TRBD1 matching 9 bases. The germline V gene encodes CDR1 LNHDA and CDR2 SQIVND (reference sequence). The CDR3 is 14 amino acids. With V trimmed by 8 bases and J by 2 bases, 7 bases remained unmatched.

J is TRBJ2-3 and V is TRBV4-2, with no clear D. The CDR3 is 15 amino acids. V lost 0 bases and J lost 2, with 9 bases in between. Germline CDR1 and CDR2: LGHNA and YNFKEQ. CDR3 in DNA: TGTGCCAGCAGCCAAGAGGCGGCCTTCACAGATACGCAGTATTTT. Protein: CASSQEAAFTDTQYF.

The rearrangement uses TRBV7-3 and TRBJ1-1, with D possibly TRBD1 on 6 matching bases. Germline V gene sequence: CDR1 SGHTA, CDR2 FQGTGA. V was trimmed by 5 bases and J by 0 bases, leaving 10 bases between them. CDR3 length: 14 residues. The CDR3 sequence is CASSPGQMNTEAFF. The DNA for the CDR3 is TGTGCCAGCAGCCCCGGACAGATGAACACTGAAGCTTTCTTT.

The V gene is TRBV2, the J gene TRBJ2-7; weak D call: TRBD2 (5 bases). CDR1 is SNHLY and CDR2 is FYNNEI in the germline V gene. The length of the CDR3 is 14 residues. The V gene lost 4 bases and the J gene lost 2 bases, with 12 bases spanning the gap. The CDR3, as DNA: TGTGCCAGCAGTGGGACGGGGTTTCCCTACGAGCAGTACTTC. Its protein product is CASSGTGFPYEQYF.

V gene TRBV29-1 combines with J gene TRBJ2-7; no firm D call. Germline-derived CDR1 and CDR2 are SQVTM and ANQGSEA. The CDR3 runs 13 residues. V was cut by 5 bases and J by 6 bases, with 17 bases left in between. The CDR3 DNA reads as TGCAGCGTTAAGGAGCCTTGGATCTCCGAGCAGTACTTC. Residues: CSVKEPWISEQYF.

This clone was counted a single time. The genes are TRBV11-2 and TRBJ2-1; perhaps TRBD2 as D (6 bases). The CDR3 runs to 17 residues. Germline V gives CDR1 SGHAT, CDR2 FQNNGV. The V end lost 3 bases, the J end lost 2 bases, and 17 bases lay between the germline ends. CDR3 DNA: TGTGCCAGCAGCTTCCTTCTAGCGTACGGTCCCTACAATGAGCAGTTCTTC. Translating gives CASSFLLAYGPYNEQFF.

The CDR3 bases are TGTGCCAGCAGCCAGAGACCAGGGGAAGCCTCCGAGCAGTACTTC. Protein product: CASSQRPGEASEQYF. The rearrangement uses TRBV5-5 and TRBJ2-7; D may be TRBD1 (6 bases). The CDR3 is made up of 15 amino acids. Germline-derived CDR1 and CDR2 are SGHKS and YYEKEE (reference sequence). V gave up 4 bases and J gave up 6 bases, with 20 bases separating them.

This clone was counted a few times. This chain links TRBV7-9 with TRBJ1-4, with 8 nucleotides matching TRBD1. The CDR3 loop spans 17 amino acids. In germline, CDR1 is SEHNR, CDR2 FQNEAQ (reference sequence). V dropped 2 bases and J dropped 1; count of bases not matched to a gene: 6. The CDR3 DNA reads as TGTGCCAGCAGCTTAAGGACAGGGCTTGGAACTAATGAAAAACTGTTTTTT. It codes for CASSLRTGLGTNEKLFF.

This chain joins TRBV7-9 and TRBJ2-5, with 7 bases fitting TRBD1. This CDR3 region has 14 residues. With 6 bases clipped from V and 7 bases from J, the junction kept 11 bases outside the gene matches. Per the germline V gene, CDR1 is SEHNR and CDR2 is FQNEAQ (reference sequence). In DNA, the CDR3 is TGTGCCAGCAGAACCGGGACAGTAGTTCGGACCCAGTACTTC. Its protein product is CASRTGTVVRTQYF.

This CDR3 is CASSYEYRGNYEQYF. CDR3 sequence (DNA): TGTGCCAGCAGTTACGAGTACAGGGGGAACTACGAGCAGTACTTC. This chain joins TRBV6-5 and TRBJ2-7; TRBD1 matches at 8 bases. After removal of 2 bases from V and 3 bases from J, the junction contained 6 bases not matched to a gene. Germline V gives CDR1 MNHEY, CDR2 SVGAGI. This CDR3 comprises 15 residues.

V and J are TRBV5-1 and TRBJ1-4; D unresolved. V was clipped by 0 bases and J by 7 bases, with 10 bases between them. CDR1 and CDR2 (germline): SGHRS, YFSETQ. The CDR3 is made up of 14 amino acids. For the CDR3, the DNA is TGCGCCAGCAGCTTGGGGACCGCGGGTGAAAAACTGTTTTTT. It codes for CASSLGTAGEKLFF.

The genes are TRBV18 and TRBJ1-1; 7 bases are shared with TRBD1. CDR3 size: 13 residues. Germline values: CDR1 KGHSH, CDR2 LQKENI. The V and J ends lost 6 bases and 8 bases, in that order; junction bases with no gene match: 9. The CDR3 protein is CASSRNRGEEAFF. The DNA of the CDR3 is TGTGCCAGCTCCCGGAACAGGGGCGAGGAAGCTTTCTTT.